Following are 32 T cell receptor beta chains from one sample sequenced in a study of T cells in Graves' hyperthyroidism and ophthalmopathy. RNA transcripts provided the source from which TCR beta CDR3 regions were amplified. A first-round RT-PCR of the TCR CDR3 used the HTBI primer set. TCRdb recomputed calls from the multiplex PCR reads with MiXCR, one row per CDR3 protein. The table records hundreds of thousands of distinct CDR3 sequences, roughly 17% of them present only once. The source material was blood. Source of these receptors: a woman aged 25-40 years with Graves' hyperthyroidism.

The chain joins TRBV20-1 to TRBJ2-1; 10 bases map to TRBD2. CDR3 length equals 15 residues. V trimming: 6 bases; J trimming: 5 bases; junction bases outside the gene matches: 10. Germline V gene lookup returns CDR1 DFQATT and CDR2 SNEGSKA (reference sequence). CDR3 protein: CSATNLAGAHNEQFF. The CDR3 DNA reads TGCAGTGCAACAAATCTAGCGGGAGCCCACAATGAGCAGTTCTTC.

The rearrangement links TRBV9 to TRBJ1-1; TRBD1 aligns across 7 bases. V was pared by 4 bases and J by 0 bases, with 6 bases of the junction left unmatched. CDR3 length equals 15 residues. Germline V gene data show CDR1 as SGDLS and CDR2 as YYNGEE. The CDR3 bases are TGTGCCAGCAGCTCGCGGACAGGAATGAACACTGAAGCTTTCTTT. It encodes CASSSRTGMNTEAFF.

This clonotype was counted a few times. The J gene is TRBJ2-4, the V gene TRBV7-2; 12 positions match TRBD2. The CDR3 consists of 16 residues. Germline V CDR1 and CDR2: SGHTA, FQGNSA. Unmatched junction bases numbered 5, after V lost 5 bases and J lost 3 bases. The CDR3 DNA reads TGTGCCAGCAGCCCGCCGGGACTAGCGGGCAAAAACATTCAGTACTTC. It codes for CASSPPGLAGKNIQYF.

In its sample, this clonotype was seen many times. The chain combines TRBV7-3 with TRBJ2-5; TRBD1 or TRBD2 may be the D gene (5 bases each). The CDR3 loop spans 15 amino acids. The germline CDR1 and CDR2 sequences are SGHTA and FQGTGA. V gave up 5 bases and J gave up 1 base, with 14 bases separating them. CDR3 in DNA: TGTGCCAGCAGCAGCCGGGGACGGGCCCAAGAGACCCAGTACTTC. It translates to CASSSRGRAQETQYF.

This chain connects TRBV30 to TRBJ2-5; a possible D gene is TRBD1 (5 bases). V was shortened by 4 bases and J by 2 bases, with 11 bases between the two germline ends. Per germline, CDR1 GTSNPN and CDR2 SVGIG (reference sequence). The CDR3 length is 13 residues. The CDR3 loop is CAWMGPNQETQYF. The CDR3, as DNA: TGTGCCTGGATGGGGCCGAATCAAGAGACCCAGTACTTC.

In its sample, this clonotype was seen once. The genes are TRBV7-9 and TRBJ1-4; D is uncertain. The V end lost 5 bases, the J end lost 8 bases, and 12 bases lay between the germline ends. In germline, CDR1 is SEHNR, CDR2 FQNEAQ (reference sequence). The CDR3 spans 13 residues. DNA for the CDR3: TGTGCCAGCAGCCCGGGTAGCGGAGAAAAACTGTTTTTT. Encoded protein: CASSPGSGEKLFF.

The chain employs TRBV7-6 and TRBJ2-1; weak D call: TRBD2 (5 bases). V lost 5 bases and J lost 7, with 15 bases in between. CDR1 SGHVS and CDR2 FNYEAQ come from the germline V gene. The CDR3 is 14 amino acids. CDR3 in DNA: TGTGCCAGCAGCCCGAGTAGACTATTAAATGAGCAGTTCTTC. The encoded protein is CASSPSRLLNEQFF. The variable domain in full, completed from reference TRBV7-6 and TRBJ2-1, reads GAGVSQSPRYKVTKRGQDVALRCDPISGHVSLYWYRQALGQGPEFLTYFNYEAQQDKSGLPNDRFSAERPEGSISTLTIQRTEQRDSAMYRCASSPSRLLNEQFFGPGTRLTVL.

The chain couples TRBV11-2 to TRBJ1-1, with a weak D call TRBD1 (5 bases). V was cut by 3 bases and J by 7 bases, with 9 bases left in between. The germline CDR1 and CDR2 sequences are SGHAT and FQNNGV. This CDR3 comprises 12 residues. CDR3 residues: CASSLYDSEAFF. The CDR3 DNA reads TGTGCCAGCAGCTTGTATGACAGTGAAGCTTTCTTT.

Remarks on this clonotype: This may be a read error: a much more frequent sequence differs by one nucleotide. V and J are TRBV6-5 and TRBJ2-5; D may match TRBD1 or TRBD2 (5 bases each). Per germline, CDR1 MNHEY and CDR2 SVGAGI. There are 16 residues in the CDR3. Trimming left V 0 bases short and J 4 bases short, with 15 bases between. CDR3 sequence (DNA): TGTGCCAGCAGTTACTCGGGACCGCAATCACCAGAGACCCAGTACTTC. Translation gives CASSYSGPQSPETQYF.

This clonotype was observed at least ten times. The chain combines TRBV2 with TRBJ1-6; TRBD1 is a possible D gene (5 bases). The ends were cut back, 2 bases at V and 8 bases at J, with 13 bases in the middle. Germline V gives CDR1 SNHLY, CDR2 FYNNEI. The CDR3 is 15 amino acids. CDR3 in amino acids: CASSETGALYSPLHF. The CDR3 DNA sequence: TGTGCCAGCAGTGAAACCGGGGCCCTGTATTCACCCCTCCACTTT.

This clonotype was observed many times. This chain links TRBV7-2 with TRBJ2-3; the D is unclear. V lost 2 bases, J lost 6 bases, and 9 bases lay in between. The CDR3 runs 13 residues. Looked up from germline, CDR1 is SGHTA and CDR2 is FQGNSA. The CDR3 DNA is TGTGCCAGCAGCTTACAACGGCGTGATACGCAGTATTTT. Encoded protein: CASSLQRRDTQYF.

The V gene is TRBV6-4, the J gene TRBJ1-1; D is undetermined. Germline loops: CDR1 MRHNA, CDR2 SNTAGT. The CDR3 totals 14 residues. V shed 4 bases and J shed 4 bases, with 13 bases lying between them. The DNA of the CDR3 is TGTGCCAGCAGTGTCTCTTCAGAGGGCACTGAAGCTTTCTTT. Amino acids: CASSVSSEGTEAFF.

This clonotype was seen ten or more times. The V and J genes are TRBV6-1 and TRBJ2-7; the D gene is possibly TRBD2 (6 bases). Per germline, CDR1 MNHNS and CDR2 SASEGT. CDR3 length: 14 residues. V lost 10 bases and J 4 bases, leaving 20 bases between the germline ends. The CDR3 DNA is TGTGCCACCAGCATGGACGTGGGAGGTTACGAGCAGTACTTC. This encodes CATSMDVGGYEQYF.

The sample holds many counts of this clonotype. The DNA for the CDR3 is TGTGCCAGCTCACCCCCCAGTGGGGACACTGAAGCTTTCTTT. Encoded protein: CASSPPSGDTEAFF. The chain employs TRBV18 and TRBJ1-1; the D is unclear. Germline V gene data show CDR1 as KGHSH and CDR2 as LQKENI. Trimming removed 3 bases from V and 3 bases from J, with 11 bases in between. This CDR3 region has 14 residues. The full variable domain, in which reference TRBV18 and TRBJ1-1 provide the parts outside the CDR3, is NAGVMQNPRHLVRRRGQEARLRCSPMKGHSHVYWYRQLPEEGLKFMVYLQKENIIDESGMPKERFSAEFPKEGPSILRIQQVVRGDSAAYFCASSPPSGDTEAFFGQGTRLTVV.

The J gene is TRBJ2-5, the V gene TRBV7-3; the D gene is possibly TRBD2 (5 bases). The ends were cut back, 2 bases at V and 4 bases at J, with 11 bases in the middle. CDR3 size: 14 residues. CDR1 is SGHTA, CDR2 FQGTGA, per germline. The CDR3 loop reads CASSLDPAGETQYF. The CDR3 region has the DNA TGTGCCAGCAGCTTAGACCCGGCGGGAGAGACCCAGTACTTC.

CDR3: CASSPQRGRGFNEQFF. The CDR3 DNA follows: TGTGCCAGCAGCCCTCAAAGGGGGCGCGGATTCAATGAGCAGTTCTTC. This chain joins TRBV13 and TRBJ2-1; 7 nucleotides match TRBD1. From germline, CDR1 is PRHDT and CDR2 FYEKMQ (reference sequence). The length of the CDR3 is 16 residues. Trimming cost V 5 bases and J 6 bases; bases outside gene matches: 13.

The gene calls are TRBV5-4 and TRBJ2-3; D is unresolved. Trimming shortened V by 0 bases and J by 10 bases, and 6 bases separated the two germline ends. Per the germline V gene, CDR1 is SGHNT and CDR2 is YYREEE (reference sequence). The CDR3 totals 11 residues. The CDR3 DNA reads TGTGCCAGCAGCTTGGCCGATGCGCAGTATTTT. Translation gives CASSLADAQYF.

This chain links TRBV19 with TRBJ2-2, with 7 bases that match TRBD2. This CDR3 contains 16 residues. The J segment lost 2 bases and the V segment lost 7 bases, leaving 10 bases of the junction unmatched. CDR1 is LNHDA and CDR2 is SQIVND in the germline V gene (reference sequence). The DNA for the CDR3 is TGTGCCAGTATTGTGTCGGCGGGAGCAAACACCGGGGAGCTGTTTTTT. Its translation is CASIVSAGANTGELFF.

V is TRBV12-3 or TRBV12-4 and J is TRBJ2-3, with D maybe TRBD2 (5 bases). The CDR3 contains 19 residues. V dropped 3 bases and J dropped 8 bases, with 30 bases sitting between them. As DNA, the CDR3 is TGTGCCAGCAGTTTGGGATCTGGGAGTTCGATACGGGTAGTGGGTACGCAGTATTTT. Protein sequence: CASSLGSGSSIRVVGTQYF.

The rearrangement links TRBV24-1 to TRBJ2-1; 14 bases map to TRBD2. The CDR3 contains 16 residues. The germline CDR1 and CDR2 sequences are KGHDR and SFDVKD. V shed 4 bases and J 10 bases; nucleotides not matched to a gene: 8. The CDR3 here is CATSDRGLAGESEQFF. The CDR3 DNA sequence: TGTGCCACCAGTGACCGGGGACTAGCGGGAGAGTCAGAGCAGTTCTTC.

The gene calls are TRBV6-2 or TRBV6-3 and TRBJ2-7; 10 nucleotides match TRBD2. The CDR3 sequence is 16 residues long. Losses at the gene ends were 5 bases for V and 4 bases for J; bases not matched to a gene: 11. The germline V gene has CDR1 MNHEY and CDR2 SVGEGT. The CDR3 is CASSGSSGRALYEQYF. The DNA of the CDR3 is TGTGCCAGCAGTGGTTCGAGCGGGAGGGCTCTTTACGAGCAGTACTTC.

This clonotype was recorded many times. The chain has TRBV5-1 and TRBJ2-3; D not certain. This CDR3 has 14 residues. V was pared by 5 bases and J by 2 bases, with 12 bases between. Germline V gives CDR1 SGHRS, CDR2 YFSETQ. CDR3 sequence (DNA): TGCGCCAGCAGAAAGGAAGTGAACACAGATACGCAGTATTTT. Amino acid sequence: CASRKEVNTDTQYF.

This rearrangement joins TRBV4-3 to TRBJ2-7; D may be TRBD1 (5 bases). This CDR3 spans 14 amino acids. The V end was cut by 0 bases, the J end by 3 bases, with 9 bases between. Germline assignment: CDR1 LGHNA and CDR2 YSLEER. The DNA for the CDR3 is TGCGCCAGCAGCCAAGAGGACATCGACTACGAGCAGTACTTC. Residues: CASSQEDIDYEQYF.

This clonotype was counted ten times or more. The V call is TRBV7-3, the J call TRBJ2-7, with 8 nucleotides matching TRBD2. The germline V gene has CDR1 SGHTA and CDR2 FQGTGA. Unmatched junction bases numbered 9, after V lost 5 bases and J lost 3 bases. CDR3 size: 15 residues. The CDR3 DNA is TGTGCCAGCAGCCCCAAAACCGGGACTAGCTACGAGCAGTACTTC. Its protein product is CASSPKTGTSYEQYF.

This clonotype was detected ten times or more. The chain has TRBV18 and TRBJ1-1; 7 bases agree with TRBD1. Germline V CDR1 and CDR2: KGHSH, LQKENI. The CDR3 extends over 12 amino acids. The V segment lost 10 bases and the J segment 3 bases; nucleotides outside the gene matches: 5. CDR3 amino acids: CATFQGDTEAFF. CDR3 coding DNA: TGTGCCACCTTTCAGGGGGACACTGAAGCTTTCTTT.

The J gene is TRBJ2-2, the V gene TRBV6-5; the D gene is possibly TRBD2 (6 bases). V lost 2 bases, J lost 2 bases, and 12 bases lay in between. Per germline, CDR1 MNHEY and CDR2 SVGAGI. The CDR3 totals 16 residues. DNA for the CDR3: TGTGCCAGCAGTTACATCGGGACTCATAACACCGGGGAGCTGTTTTTT. Residues: CASSYIGTHNTGELFF.

This clonotype was seen more than once but under ten times. The chain is built from TRBV13 and TRBJ2-7; D call uncertain. Per germline, CDR1 PRHDT and CDR2 FYEKMQ (reference sequence). V lost 0 bases and J lost 10, with 13 bases in between. The length of the CDR3 is 13 residues. DNA for the CDR3: TGTGCCAGCAGCTTAGGCTGGACGACGCGACAGTACTTC. Translation gives CASSLGWTTRQYF.

The sample holds many counts of this clonotype. This rearrangement joins TRBV28 to TRBJ2-3, with D tentatively TRBD1 (6 bases). In germline, CDR1 is MDHEN, CDR2 SYDVKM. Trimming pared 6 bases from V and 3 bases from J, leaving 19 bases between. The CDR3 is 16 amino acids. DNA of the CDR3: TGTGCCAGCAGAGAAACAGGCAGGGGTGTGACAGATACGCAGTATTTT. Protein product: CASRETGRGVTDTQYF.

This clonotype was picked up many times. CDR3 nucleotides: TGTGCCATCAGTGAGCGCGGAGCCCAGGGAGAGACCCAGTACTTC. It translates to CAISERGAQGETQYF. The V gene is TRBV10-3, the J gene TRBJ2-5, with D tentatively TRBD1 (5 bases). In germline, CDR1 is ENHRY, CDR2 SYGVKD. Trimming took 2 bases from V and 4 from J, leaving 14 bases between them. CDR3 size: 15 residues.

Here the CDR3 reads CASSIERSFQETQYF. The CDR3 DNA follows: TGTGCCAGTAGTATCGAACGCAGCTTCCAAGAGACCCAGTACTTC. The chain joins TRBV19 to TRBJ2-5; unclear D gene. The V gene lost 3 bases and the J gene lost 1 base, with 12 bases spanning the gap. Germline V gene data show CDR1 as LNHDA and CDR2 as SQIVND (reference sequence). CDR3 length: 15 residues.

This clonotype was picked up many times. The chain couples TRBV11-1 to TRBJ2-3; D possibly matches TRBD1 or TRBD2 (6 bases each). In germline, CDR1 is SGHAT, CDR2 FQDESV (reference sequence). The CDR3 has 15 amino acids. Trimming shortened V by 9 bases and J by 2 bases, and 18 bases separated the two germline ends. CDR3 sequence (DNA): TGTGCCAGTGTAGGCGGGACATACACCACAGATACGCAGTATTTT. Amino acids: CASVGGTYTTDTQYF.

This chain links TRBV5-1 with TRBJ2-6; D remains ambiguous. Trimming took off 4 bases at V and 0 bases at J, with 11 bases between the two ends. This CDR3 is 16 amino acids long. CDR1 is SGHRS and CDR2 is YFSETQ in the germline V gene. CDR3 loop: CASSPPPSSGANVLTF. The CDR3 DNA sequence: TGCGCCAGCAGCCCCCCCCCGAGCTCTGGGGCCAACGTCCTGACTTTC.